One and the same sample provided the 16 T cell receptor beta chains below, sequenced in a study of T cell repertoires in cytomegalovirus infection. Which antigens these TCRs recognize remains unknown. A single record per CDR3 protein comes from TCRdb applying MiXCR to the reads. Of about 34,000 distinct CDR3 sequences listed, 52% were seen once; the top ten hold over 75%. Sequencing was performed on CD8+ T cells from cultured PBMCs, taken from culture after CMV antigen stimulation. The receptors derive from a human donor in good health (CMV status not recorded). Some clones in this sample may be carry-over from other donors' samples.

This clonotype appeared a few times. The chain combines TRBV7-8 with TRBJ1-2; D unresolved. The CDR3 has 16 amino acids. Trimming took 0 bases from V and 4 from J, leaving 15 bases between them. CDR1 is SGHVS and CDR2 is FQNEAQ in the germline V gene. Here the CDR3 reads CASSLAMPRSGYGYTF. CDR3 in DNA: TGTGCCAGCAGCTTAGCCATGCCAAGGTCCGGCTATGGCTACACCTTC. The entire variable domain, with the rest obtained from reference TRBV7-8 and TRBJ1-2, is as follows: GAGVSQSPRYKVAKRGQDVALRCDPISGHVSLFWYQQALGQGPEFLTYFQNEAQLDKSGLPSDRFFAERPEGSVSTLKIQRTQQEDSAVYLCASSLAMPRSGYGYTFGSGTRLTVV.

The genes are TRBV7-3 and TRBJ2-2; D might be TRBD1 (6 bases). The CDR3 consists of 15 residues. The V end lost 5 bases, the J end lost 3 bases, and 13 bases lay between the germline ends. Germline lookup yields CDR1 SGHTA and CDR2 FQGTGA. The CDR3 coding sequence is TGTGCCAGCAGCACAGGGTCGGACCACACCGGGGAGCTGTTTTTT. It yields the protein CASSTGSDHTGELFF.

The V call is TRBV7-8, the J call TRBJ2-3; possible D gene TRBD2, 6 bases. The CDR3 length is 15 residues. V lost 6 bases and J 11 bases, leaving 24 bases between the germline ends. CDR1 is SGHVS, CDR2 FQNEAQ, per germline. As DNA, the CDR3 is TGTGCCAGCAGACAAAATAAGGGAGCGGGCGGATGGCAGTATTTT. Amino acid sequence: CASRQNKGAGGWQYF.

This clonotype was detected many times. The V and J genes are TRBV28 and TRBJ1-5; D unresolved. The CDR3 has 11 amino acids. Trimming removed 4 bases from V and 11 bases from J, with 9 bases in between. Germline lookup yields CDR1 MDHEN and CDR2 SYDVKM. CDR3 DNA sequence: TGTGCCAGCAGTTCGTCCCGGACCCAGCATTTT. Residues: CASSSSRTQHF.

The CDR3 region is CASSVHSVAGGVDTQYF. CDR3 in DNA: TGTGCCAGCAGCGTCCACTCGGTGGCGGGAGGGGTCGATACGCAGTATTTT. The rearrangement links TRBV9 to TRBJ2-3; 9 bases agree with TRBD2. The CDR3 loop spans 17 amino acids. Trimming removed 2 bases from V and 6 bases from J; junction bases left unmatched: 13. Germline lookup yields CDR1 SGDLS and CDR2 YYNGEE.

The chain links TRBV28 to TRBJ2-7; tentative D call: TRBD2 (5 bases). This CDR3 spans 15 amino acids. V was trimmed by 2 bases and J by 0 bases, leaving 11 bases between them. Germline CDR1 is MDHEN and CDR2 is SYDVKM. The CDR3 bases are TGTGCCAGCAGTTTACCCGGGAAAGACTCCTACGAGCAGTACTTC. Encoded protein: CASSLPGKDSYEQYF.

This clonotype was seen a few times. The chain employs TRBV15 and TRBJ2-1; weak D call: TRBD1 (6 bases). The CDR3 covers 17 residues. Trimming pared 0 bases from V and 0 bases from J, leaving 12 bases between. Germline CDR1 and CDR2: LNHNV and YYDKDF (reference sequence). The CDR3 loop reads CATSRDRTGSSYNEQFF. CDR3 DNA: TGTGCCACCAGCAGAGATCGTACAGGGAGCTCCTACAATGAGCAGTTCTTC.

This clonotype has ten or more counts. The J gene is TRBJ2-1, the V gene TRBV7-3; TRBD1 matches at 9 bases. Germline lookup yields CDR1 SGHTA and CDR2 FQGTGA. V shed 3 bases and J 7 bases; nucleotides not matched to a gene: 7. This CDR3 is built from 15 residues. The CDR3 coding sequence is TGTGCCAGCAGCTTTAGACAGGGGGTCTCTAATGAGCAGTTCTTC. It translates to CASSFRQGVSNEQFF.

This clonotype was observed a handful of times. The chain employs TRBV6-1 and TRBJ2-7; TRBD1 matches 8 bases. This CDR3 region has 11 residues. CDR1 is MNHNS, CDR2 SASEGT, per germline. The V gene end was trimmed by 2 bases and the J gene end by 13 bases; junction bases not matched to a gene: 4. The CDR3 loop is CASSERQGPYF. The DNA of the CDR3 is TGTGCCAGCAGTGAACGACAGGGGCCTTACTTC.

In its sample, this clonotype was seen a few times. The chain employs TRBV7-9 and TRBJ2-2; D is undetermined. CDR1 is SEHNR and CDR2 is FQNEAQ in the germline V gene (reference sequence). CDR3 length equals 14 residues. Trimming took off 0 bases at V and 5 bases at J, with 7 bases between the two ends. CDR3 loop: CASSLAMGTGELFF. CDR3 coding DNA: TGTGCCAGCAGCTTAGCTATGGGGACCGGGGAGCTGTTTTTT. The variable domain in full, with the rest retrieved from reference TRBV7-9 and TRBJ2-2, is DTGVSQNPRHKITKRGQNVTFRCDPISEHNRLYWYRQTLGQGPEFLTYFQNEAQLEKSRLLSDRFSAERPKGSFSTLEIQRTEQGDSAMYLCASSLAMGTGELFFGEGSRLTVL.

This clonotype has just one count. The chain uses TRBV4-1 and TRBJ2-7; 12 nucleotides line up with TRBD1. V lost 4 bases, J lost 4 bases, and 2 bases stayed unmatched. From germline, CDR1 is MGHRA and CDR2 YSYEKL. The CDR3 is 14 amino acids. As DNA, the CDR3 is TGCGCCAGCAGCCTGGGACAGGGGGCTTACGAGCAGTACTTC. Translating it yields CASSLGQGAYEQYF.

This clonotype has more than one count but fewer than ten. V gene TRBV7-8 combines with J gene TRBJ1-6; possibly TRBD1 for D (6 bases). The CDR3 is 21 residues long. Germline V gives CDR1 SGHVS, CDR2 FQNEAQ. Trimming stripped 0 bases from V and 0 bases from J, with 21 bases between. CDR3 residues: CASSLAKSGDRPGSYNSPLHF. As DNA, the CDR3 is TGTGCCAGCAGCTTAGCAAAGTCAGGGGATCGACCAGGCTCCTATAATTCACCCCTCCACTTT.

J is TRBJ2-7 and V is TRBV7-9, with D uncertain. Trimming pared 3 bases from V and 4 bases from J, leaving 16 bases between. The CDR3 has 15 amino acids. Germline CDR1 reads SEHNR; CDR2 reads FQNEAQ (reference sequence). CDR3 in DNA: TGTGCCAGCAGCTTCACACTCGCCTTAGGGTACGAGCAGTACTTC. Its translation is CASSFTLALGYEQYF. Variable domain in full (rest from reference TRBV7-9 and TRBJ2-7): DTGVSQNPRHKITKRGQNVTFRCDPISEHNRLYWYRQTLGQGPEFLTYFQNEAQLEKSRLLSDRFSAERPKGSFSTLEIQRTEQGDSAMYLCASSFTLALGYEQYFGPGTRLTVT.

The rearrangement links TRBV29-1 to TRBJ2-7; TRBD1 is a possible D gene (5 bases). The CDR3 has 13 amino acids. The V end was cut by 0 bases, the J end by 7 bases, with 13 bases between. In germline, CDR1 is SQVTM, CDR2 ANQGSEA. The CDR3 sequence is CSVEDQDKGEQYF. The CDR3 DNA is TGCAGCGTTGAAGATCAGGACAAGGGGGAGCAGTACTTC.

The V call is TRBV25-1, the J call TRBJ1-1; 7 positions agree with TRBD1. This CDR3 has 14 amino acids. Losses at the gene ends were 6 bases for V and 1 base for J; bases not matched to a gene: 5. Germline V lookup: CDR1 MGHDK, CDR2 SYGVNS. The CDR3 sequence is CASRGRGGNTEAFF. The DNA for the CDR3 is TGTGCCAGCAGGGGCAGGGGGGGGAACACTGAAGCTTTCTTT.

This clonotype was found many times. The CDR3 DNA sequence: TGCGCCAGCCGGCGGGACAGGGAGACCCAGTACTTC. Encoded protein: CASRRDRETQYF. This rearrangement joins TRBV5-1 to TRBJ2-5; 8 bases line up with TRBD1. The CDR3 extends over 12 amino acids. CDR1 is SGHRS and CDR2 is YFSETQ in the germline V gene. J was trimmed by 5 bases and V by 7 bases; bases with no gene match: 4.